This T cell receptor beta chain was recorded in a study of blood T cell repertoires in COVID-19. The overall study: From the United States, Italy and Spain came samples of acute and convalescent COVID-19. PBMCs, B-cell-depleted T cells, or T cells provided the cDNA or gDNA that made up the material.

Germline V gene sequence: CDR1 SGHNT, CDR2 YYREEE (reference sequence). CDR3 length equals 13 residues. V was shortened by 4 bases and J by 3 bases, with 11 bases between the two germline ends. Original data processing: Scientists estimated how many nucleated cells there were by amplifying reference gene primers. Measured with immunoSEQ multiplex PCR; TCRdb has only the in-frame clones, and not every one. V and J calls and clone size are given by that table; D and trimming were obtained from the DNA. The data hold about 150,000 clones, with approximately 90% observed a single time. V and J are TRBV5-4 and TRBJ2-7; D is perhaps TRBD1 (6 bases). The sample was peripheral blood. The TCR was taken from a man between 60 and 75 years old with active or convalescent COVID-19. In nucleotides, the CDR3 is TGTGCCAGCAGCGGTGGACAGAACTACGAGCAGTACTTC. This encodes CASSGGQNYEQYF.